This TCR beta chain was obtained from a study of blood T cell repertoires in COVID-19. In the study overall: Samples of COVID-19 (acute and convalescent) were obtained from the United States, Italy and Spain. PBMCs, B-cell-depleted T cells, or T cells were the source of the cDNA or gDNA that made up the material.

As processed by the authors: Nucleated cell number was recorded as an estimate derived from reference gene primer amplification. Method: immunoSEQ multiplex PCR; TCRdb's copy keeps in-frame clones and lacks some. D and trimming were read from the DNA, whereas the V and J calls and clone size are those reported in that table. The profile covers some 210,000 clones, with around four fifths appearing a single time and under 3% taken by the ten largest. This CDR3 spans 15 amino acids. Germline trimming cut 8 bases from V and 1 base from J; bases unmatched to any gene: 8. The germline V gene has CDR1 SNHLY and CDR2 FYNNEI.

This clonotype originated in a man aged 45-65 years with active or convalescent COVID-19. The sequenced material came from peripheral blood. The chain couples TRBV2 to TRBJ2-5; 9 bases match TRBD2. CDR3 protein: CASAPQRGAQETQYF. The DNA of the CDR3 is TGTGCCAGCGCCCCCCAGCGGGGGGCCCAAGAGACCCAGTACTTC.